The 26 T cell receptor beta chains presented below share a single source sample, sequenced in a study of regulatory T cells in long-lasting Graves disease. Investigators prepared the TCR beta libraries by applying iRepertoire HTBI primers and Arm-PCR of CDR3 regions. Using its own MiXCR run on the multiplex PCR reads, TCRdb lists one record per CDR3 protein. Of around 460,000 distinct CDR3 sequences detected, roughly 22% appear once; the ten largest clones hold about an eighth. The sample's time point: persistent/refractory GD, antithyroid drugs over 5 years with positive TRAb. RNA isolated from PBMCs was used to make the TCR library. The specimen comprised peripheral blood mononuclear cells (PBMCs), sampled when the disease was refractory, from a patient treated with antithyroid drugs. These TCRs come from a female donor with Graves disease.

This clonotype was seen only a few times. J is TRBJ2-7 and V is TRBV5-1; 9 nucleotides match TRBD2. The CDR3 runs 15 residues. Germline CDR1 and CDR2: SGHRS and YFSETQ. J lost 4 bases, V lost 4 bases, and 9 bases had no gene match. The CDR3 DNA follows: TGCGCCAGCAGCCGGGGTAGCGGGAGATGGTACGAGCAGTACTTC. This gives the protein CASSRGSGRWYEQYF.

The V gene is TRBV6-1, the J gene TRBJ2-2; 7 bases map to TRBD1. The CDR3 contains 17 residues. Trimming at V came to 5 bases and at J to 0 bases, leaving 9 bases not matched to a gene. Germline lookup yields CDR1 MNHNS and CDR2 SASEGT. The CDR3 DNA follows: TGTGCCAGCAGTCCCGGGACAGTTACTTCGAACACCGGGGAGCTGTTTTTT. It yields the protein CASSPGTVTSNTGELFF.

This chain links TRBV7-6 with TRBJ1-6; no definite D call. The CDR3 sequence is 15 residues long. CDR1 SGHVS and CDR2 FNYEAQ come from the germline V gene. Trimming stripped 5 bases from V and 1 base from J, with 9 bases between. The CDR3 is CASSAQVSYNSPLHF. In DNA form, the CDR3 reads TGTGCCAGCAGCGCCCAGGTTTCCTATAATTCACCCCTCCACTTT.

This clonotype occurred many times. The chain uses TRBV7-2 and TRBJ2-7, with D perhaps matching TRBD2 (6 bases). This CDR3 is built from 15 residues. CDR1 SGHTA and CDR2 FQGNSA come from the germline V gene. V lost 1 base, J lost 0 bases, and 10 bases lay in between. DNA of the CDR3: TGTGCCAGCAGCTTAGTTGGCGGGGTCTCCTACGAGCAGTACTTC. Its protein product is CASSLVGGVSYEQYF.

This chain links TRBV7-9 with TRBJ2-6; D gene uncertain. This CDR3 has 14 amino acids. With 7 bases removed from V and 4 bases from J, the gap between germline ends came to 11 bases. The germline V gene has CDR1 SEHNR and CDR2 FQNEAQ (reference sequence). For the CDR3, the DNA is TGTGCCAGCAAGAATCCGTGGGGGGCCAACGTCCTGACTTTC. Its protein product is CASKNPWGANVLTF.

This clonotype was detected many times. The CDR3 DNA reads TGTGCCAGTAGCACCTCGGGCAGATTAAACACTGAAGCTTTCTTT. It translates to CASSTSGRLNTEAFF. The chain is built from TRBV19 and TRBJ1-1; no reliable D call. The CDR3 spans 15 residues. V was clipped by 6 bases and J by 2 bases, with 16 bases between them. The germline V gene has CDR1 LNHDA and CDR2 SQIVND (reference sequence). Combining the CDR3 with reference TRBV19 and TRBJ1-1 gives the whole variable domain DGGITQSPKYLFRKEGQNVTLSCEQNLNHDAMYWYRQDPGQGLRLIYYSQIVNDFQKGDIAEGYSVSREKKESFPLTVTSAQKNPTAFYLCASSTSGRLNTEAFFGQGTRLTVV.

This clonotype came up many times. V and J are TRBV28 and TRBJ2-2, with unresolved D. The V gene's germline CDR1 is MDHEN and CDR2 SYDVKM. This CDR3 region has 14 residues. Trimming stripped 6 bases from V and 7 bases from J, with 15 bases between. The CDR3 coding sequence is TGTGCCAGCAGCCCGACGGATGTTGGCGGGGAGCTGTTTTTT. The encoded protein is CASSPTDVGGELFF.

The chain combines TRBV20-1 with TRBJ2-7; 10 nucleotides agree with TRBD1. V trimming: 5 bases; J trimming: 5 bases; junction bases outside the gene matches: 12. The CDR3 contains 15 residues. Germline CDR1 reads DFQATT; CDR2 reads SNEGSKA (reference sequence). Here the CDR3 reads CSAPWSGQGINEQYF. CDR3 DNA: TGCAGTGCTCCCTGGTCGGGACAGGGGATCAACGAGCAGTACTTC.

The chain recombines TRBV19 with TRBJ1-2; 12 nucleotides align to TRBD1. Per germline, CDR1 LNHDA and CDR2 SQIVND (reference sequence). The CDR3 consists of 11 residues. The junction had 1 base not matched to a gene; V was cut back by 9 bases and J by 8 bases. Here the CDR3 reads CASGTGGGYTF. In DNA, the CDR3 is TGTGCCAGCGGGACAGGGGGCGGCTACACCTTC.

This clonotype was picked up many times. The V and J genes are TRBV7-8 and TRBJ1-1, with TRBD1 as a possible D gene (5 bases). There are 18 residues in the CDR3. V was cut by 5 bases and J by 0 bases, with 22 bases left in between. Germline assignment: CDR1 SGHVS and CDR2 FQNEAQ. This CDR3 reads CASSQRQQGWGMNTEAFF. CDR3 sequence (DNA): TGTGCCAGCAGCCAGCGGCAACAAGGGTGGGGCATGAACACTGAAGCTTTCTTT.

This clonotype was seen more than once but under ten times. This sequence joins TRBV20-1 and TRBJ2-3; 13 bases map to TRBD2. V lost 6 bases, J lost 6 bases, and 12 bases stayed unmatched. CDR1 is DFQATT, CDR2 SNEGSKA, per germline (reference sequence). The CDR3 is 16 amino acids. The DNA for the CDR3 is TGCAGTGCAGCCGGGACTAGCGGGGAAACGGAGGATACGCAGTATTTT. Its protein product is CSAAGTSGETEDTQYF.

The chain is built from TRBV20-1 and TRBJ1-2; D remains ambiguous. CDR3 length equals 10 residues. V was shortened by 5 bases and J by 6 bases, with 7 bases between the two germline ends. Germline CDR1 is DFQATT and CDR2 is SNEGSKA (reference sequence). CDR3 region: CSAHLNGYTF. The CDR3 DNA follows: TGCAGTGCTCACCTTAATGGCTACACCTTC.

The chain employs TRBV18 and TRBJ2-1; no clear D. Germline assignment: CDR1 KGHSH and CDR2 LQKENI. The germline V and J ends were trimmed by 6 bases and 0 bases, with 9 bases remaining between them. This CDR3 is 14 amino acids long. The DNA of the CDR3 is TGTGCCAGCTCCCGGGCCAGCTCCTACAATGAGCAGTTCTTC. Encoded protein: CASSRASSYNEQFF.

The rearrangement links TRBV7-6 to TRBJ2-3; D is uncertain. The CDR3 contains 11 residues. V was shortened by 1 base and J by 6 bases, with 2 bases between the two germline ends. CDR1 SGHVS and CDR2 FNYEAQ come from the germline V gene. The DNA for the CDR3 is TGTGCCAGCAGCTTAGATGATACGCAGTATTTT. It is translated as CASSLDDTQYF.

In its sample, this clonotype was seen a few times. The chain combines TRBV28 with TRBJ2-7; 9 nucleotides match TRBD1. The trim removed 6 bases at V and 5 bases at J, leaving 8 bases unmatched. The CDR3 runs to 14 residues. CDR1 and CDR2 (germline): MDHEN, SYDVKM. Written as DNA, the CDR3 is TGTGCCAGCAGCACCGGGACAGGGTATAACGAGCAGTACTTC. Translating it yields CASSTGTGYNEQYF.

A few counts support this clonotype. The chain joins TRBV5-8 to TRBJ1-3; D unresolved. The CDR3 extends over 11 amino acids. Germline CDR1 reads SGHTS; CDR2 reads YDEGEE. Between the trimmed V and J ends, which lost 4 bases and 6 bases, there was a span of 5 bases. CDR3 region: CASSRLNTIYF. The CDR3 DNA reads as TGTGCCAGCAGCCGACTAAACACCATATATTTT. Together with reference TRBV5-8 and TRBJ1-3, the CDR3 gives the full variable domain: EAGVTQSPTHLIKTRGQQATLRCSPISGHTSVYWYQQALGLGLQFLLWYDEGEERNRGNFPPRFSGRQFPNYSSELNVNALELEDSALYLCASSRLNTIYFGEGSWLTVV.

The chain has TRBV19 and TRBJ1-6, with 11 bases identical to TRBD1. The V segment lost 5 bases and the J segment 8 bases; nucleotides outside the gene matches: 8. The CDR3 loop spans 16 amino acids. The V gene's germline CDR1 is LNHDA and CDR2 SQIVND (reference sequence). CDR3 DNA: TGTGCCAGTAGTCTTGGACAGGGGGCGAGGCATTCACCCCTCCACTTT. This translates into CASSLGQGARHSPLHF. Full variable domain (outside the CDR3, taken from reference TRBV19 and TRBJ1-6): DGGITQSPKYLFRKEGQNVTLSCEQNLNHDAMYWYRQDPGQGLRLIYYSQIVNDFQKGDIAEGYSVSREKKESFPLTVTSAQKNPTAFYLCASSLGQGARHSPLHFGNGTRLTVT.

This clonotype was counted at least ten times. DNA of the CDR3: TGTGCCAGCAGCCCCGGGGCAGGGAGACGCAATCAGCCCCAGCATTTT. Its protein product is CASSPGAGRRNQPQHF. The rearrangement uses TRBV28 and TRBJ1-5; D is perhaps TRBD1 (5 bases). Germline assignment: CDR1 MDHEN and CDR2 SYDVKM. CDR3 length: 16 amino acids. The V gene lost 6 bases and the J gene lost 2 bases, with 17 bases spanning the gap.

This clonotype was seen many times. The V and J genes are TRBV28 and TRBJ2-7, with 7 bases matching TRBD1. With 7 bases clipped from V and 3 bases from J, the junction kept 9 bases outside the gene matches. Per the germline V gene, CDR1 is MDHEN and CDR2 is SYDVKM. There are 14 residues in the CDR3. The CDR3 sequence: CASTLTGDSYEQYF. For the CDR3, the DNA is TGTGCCAGCACCTTAACAGGGGATAGCTACGAGCAGTACTTC. The entire variable domain, with the rest obtained from reference TRBV28 and TRBJ2-7, is as follows: DVKVTQSSRYLVKRTGEKVFLECVQDMDHENMFWYRQDPGLGLRLIYFSYDVKMKEKGDIPEGYSVSREKKERFSLILESASTNQTSMYLCASTLTGDSYEQYFGPGTRLTVT.

The table lists this clonotype with many counts. J is TRBJ1-1 and V is TRBV13, with D possibly TRBD1 on 5 matching bases. The CDR3 totals 15 residues. The V end was cut by 3 bases, the J end by 5 bases, with 16 bases between. Per germline, CDR1 PRHDT and CDR2 FYEKMQ (reference sequence). CDR3 nucleotide sequence: TGTGCCAGCAGCTTTTTCGGGCTCGGGGGGACTGAAGCTTTCTTT. Its protein product is CASSFFGLGGTEAFF.

The V call is TRBV7-2, the J call TRBJ2-2; 7 positions match TRBD1. The CDR3 contains 15 residues. V shed 5 bases and J 7 bases; nucleotides not matched to a gene: 10. CDR1 is SGHTA and CDR2 is FQGNSA in the germline V gene. The CDR3 nucleotides are TGTGCCAGCAGCCCGAATGGACAGGTCGGCGGGGAGCTGTTTTTT. It specifies CASSPNGQVGGELFF.

This clonotype was seen repeatedly, ten times or more. V gene TRBV28 combines with J gene TRBJ1-5; the D is unclear. In germline, CDR1 is MDHEN, CDR2 SYDVKM. Trimming pared 6 bases from V and 6 bases from J, leaving 12 bases between. This CDR3 region has 13 residues. This chain's CDR3 is CASSRPIVQPQHF. Here the CDR3 DNA reads TGTGCCAGCAGCCGGCCGATTGTTCAGCCCCAGCATTTT.

This clonotype has ten or more counts. The V call is TRBV2, the J call TRBJ1-4; D not certain. Germline V CDR1 and CDR2: SNHLY, FYNNEI. The CDR3 spans 14 residues. Trimming removed 5 bases from V and 6 bases from J, with 13 bases in between. This CDR3 is CASSSQGNHEKLFF. The DNA for the CDR3 is TGTGCCAGCAGTTCACAAGGCAACCATGAAAAACTGTTTTTT. Based on the CDR3 plus reference TRBV2 and TRBJ1-4, the full variable domain is EPEVTQTPSHQVTQMGQEVILRCVPISNHLYFYWYRQILGQKVEFLVSFYNNEISEKSEIFDDQFSVERPDGSNFTLKIRSTKLEDSAMYFCASSSQGNHEKLFFGSGTQLSVL.

CDR3 in amino acids: CASSPPQGPYEQYF. CDR3 DNA: TGTGCCAGCTCACCACCGCAGGGTCCCTACGAGCAGTACTTC. The gene calls are TRBV28 and TRBJ2-7; D is perhaps TRBD1 (5 bases). Germline V gene data show CDR1 as MDHEN and CDR2 as SYDVKM. The CDR3 loop spans 14 amino acids. V was clipped by 8 bases and J by 2 bases, with 16 bases between them.

Of note for this clonotype: One junction end disagrees with the germline gene, perhaps due to a read error. The CDR3 nucleotides are TGTGCCAACAGCTTCCGACGGGAGGTAGCGTGGGAGACCCAGTACTTC. Translation gives CANSFRREVAWETQYF. The V gene is TRBV13, the J gene TRBJ2-5, with 7 bases fitting TRBD2. The germline V gene encodes CDR1 PRHDT and CDR2 FYEKMQ (reference sequence). The CDR3 covers 16 residues.

V is TRBV5-8 and J is TRBJ1-6; D gene ambiguous. The CDR3 runs 16 residues. The V end was cut by 4 bases, the J end by 5 bases, with 16 bases between. The germline V gene has CDR1 SGHTS and CDR2 YDEGEE. The CDR3 region is CASSPYLIPNNSPLHF. CDR3 in DNA: TGTGCCAGCAGCCCTTACTTAATTCCCAATAATTCACCCCTCCACTTT.